Listed below are T cell receptor beta chains from one sample, sequenced in a study of T-cell memory formation after mild COVID-19. In TCRdb, the 5' RACE reads were re-called with MiXCR into one record per CDR3 protein. The sample includes about 560,000 distinct CDR3 sequences, about a sixth of them seen just once. The sequencing sample was made of PBMCs or a T cell subset sorted from them (not recorded which). The receptors derive from an adult woman who had mild COVID-19 (a few samples of this study predate the infection). Cell type and time point are not known. CDR3s include the opening cysteine and the closing phenylalanine or tryptophan. Fields, in order: D gene, V gene, J gene, clone size, CDR3 DNA, CDR3 protein. A D gene is named only where the DNA matches it firmly. Rows give clone size only sometimes, using once, few, many, or a class for an expanded clone.

.,TRBV19,TRBJ2-5,.,TGTGCCAGCGGAGATTACGTGGAGACCCAGTACTTC,CASGDYVETQYF
TRBD2,TRBV7-3,TRBJ2-6,.,TGTGCCAGCAGCTTAATCCCACCCTCGATAGCGGGCAGCTCTGGGGCCAACGTCCTGACTTTC,CASSLIPPSIAGSSGANVLTF
.,TRBV7-3,TRBJ1-2,.,TGTGCCAGCAGCCCTCGCCCCGAGAGGCAATCGGGCGGCTACACCTTC,CASSPRPERQSGGYTF
.,TRBV18,TRBJ2-6,.,TGTGCCAGCTCACCATCCACGTCTTCTGGGGCCAACGTCCTGACTTTC,CASSPSTSSGANVLTF
TRBD1,TRBV20-1,TRBJ2-7,.,TGCAGTGCTAGAGACCGGGACAGGGGGTTCTACGAGCAGTACTTC,CSARDRDRGFYEQYF
.,TRBV7-9,TRBJ2-3,few,TGTGCCAGCATCATTACAGGGAGCGCAGATACGCAGTATTTT,CASIITGSADTQYF
TRBD1,TRBV12-3/TRBV12-4,TRBJ2-7,few,TGTGCCAGCAGTGGCCCGGGACAGAATACCTACGAGCAGTACTTC,CASSGPGQNTYEQYF
.,TRBV24-1,TRBJ1-3,.,TGTGCCACCAGTGATAAAGGACAGAACTCTGGAAACACCATATATTTT,CATSDKGQNSGNTIYF
TRBD1,TRBV5-5,TRBJ1-6,.,TGTGCCAGCAGCTTGGCCGGGACAGTTAATTCACCCCTCCACTTT,CASSLAGTVNSPLHF
.,TRBV12-3/TRBV12-4,TRBJ2-3,few,TGTGCCAGCAGCCAGGCCGGGTCAGATACGCAGTATTTT,CASSQAGSDTQYF
.,TRBV6-5,TRBJ1-2,.,TGTGCCAGCAGTTACTCTCTGACCTCCTCCGGCTATGGCTACACCTTC,CASSYSLTSSGYGYTF
.,TRBV19,TRBJ2-7,many,TGTGCCAGTAGTAGCCTCGAGGGATCAGATTACGAGCAGTACTTC,CASSSLEGSDYEQYF
.,TRBV9,TRBJ2-1,.,TGTGCCAGCAGCGTAGATACGGACAATGAGCAGTTCTTC,CASSVDTDNEQFF
.,TRBV7-6,TRBJ2-3,.,TGTGCCAGCAGCTTAGTAGGGGTGGGCGACCGCACAGATACGCAGTATTTT,CASSLVGVGDRTDTQYF
.,TRBV20-1,TRBJ1-5,few,TGCAGTGCTAGGGGTCAGCCCCAGCATTTT,CSARGQPQHF
.,TRBV19,TRBJ2-7,.,TGTGCCAGTAGTGCCGCGGGATTTGGGGAGCAGTACTTC,CASSAAGFGEQYF
.,TRBV24-1,TRBJ2-7,.,TGTGCCACCAGCACCGGGGGCAGGGGAGCCTACGAGCAGTACTTC,CATSTGGRGAYEQYF
TRBD1,TRBV4-2,TRBJ1-3,few,TGTGCCACCTCGCCCTCGGACAGGGACGGAAACACCATATATTTT,CATSPSDRDGNTIYF
.,TRBV5-1,TRBJ2-7,.,TGCGCCAGCAGCCACACCTCTGGAAAGCAGTACTTC,CASSHTSGKQYF
.,TRBV4-1,TRBJ1-2,.,TGCGCCAGCAGCCAAGAGTCGGACACGCTCTATGGCTACACCTTC,CASSQESDTLYGYTF
TRBD1,TRBV30,TRBJ1-6,.,TGTGCCTGGAGTGCTTGGGACAGGGAGGGAGCACCCCTCCACTTT,CAWSAWDREGAPLHF
TRBD2,TRBV4-3,TRBJ2-1,.,TGCGCCAGCAGCCCCTCGCGGGGATCGGGGGGATTCGCCTACAATGAGCAGTTCTTC,CASSPSRGSGGFAYNEQFF
TRBD1,TRBV27,TRBJ2-7,few,TGTGCCAGCAGTTTTGACGGGACAGGGAGATTCGGGGACGGCGAGCAGTACTTC,CASSFDGTGRFGDGEQYF
TRBD2,TRBV18,TRBJ2-2,few,TGTGCCAGCTCACCACCCGCGGCTAGCGGGAGGTTCCCATCCACCGGGGAGCTGTTTTTT,CASSPPAASGRFPSTGELFF